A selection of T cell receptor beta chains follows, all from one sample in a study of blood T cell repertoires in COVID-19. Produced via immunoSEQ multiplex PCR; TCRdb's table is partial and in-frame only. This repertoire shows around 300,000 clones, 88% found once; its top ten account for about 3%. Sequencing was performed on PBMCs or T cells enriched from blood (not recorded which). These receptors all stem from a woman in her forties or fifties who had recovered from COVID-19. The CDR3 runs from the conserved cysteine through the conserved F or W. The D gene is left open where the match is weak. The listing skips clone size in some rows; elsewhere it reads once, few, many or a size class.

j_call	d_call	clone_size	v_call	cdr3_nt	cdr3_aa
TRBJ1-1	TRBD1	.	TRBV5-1	TGCGCCAGCAGCACGGGACAGGGGGAGAACACTGAAGCTTTCTTT	CASSTGQGENTEAFF
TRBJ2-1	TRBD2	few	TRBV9	TGTGCCAGCAGCTCCCAGACTAGCGGGAGGGCCTGGGCCCTTAACTACAATGAGCAGTTCTTC	CASSSQTSGRAWALNYNEQFF
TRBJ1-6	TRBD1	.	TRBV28	TGTGCCAGCAGATACCCGGACAGGGGAACACCCCTCCACTTT	CASRYPDRGTPLHF
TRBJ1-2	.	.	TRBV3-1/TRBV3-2	TGTGCCAGCAGCGTTCCAGGGTTTGGTCTTTATGGCTACACCTTC	CASSVPGFGLYGYTF
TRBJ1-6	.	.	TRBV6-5	TGTGCCAGCTCGGGGACTTATAATTCACCCCTCCACTTT	CASSGTYNSPLHF
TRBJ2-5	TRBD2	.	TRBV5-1	TGCGCCAGCAGCTTGGATGGGACTAGCGGGCCCCAAGAGACCCAGTACTTC	CASSLDGTSGPQETQYF
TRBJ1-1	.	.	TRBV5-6	TGTGCCAGCAGCTTGGACAGAGAAGCTTTCTTT	CASSLDREAFF
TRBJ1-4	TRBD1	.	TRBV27	TGTGCCAGCCGTTCACCGGGACAGGGGAATGAAAAACTGTTTTTT	CASRSPGQGNEKLFF
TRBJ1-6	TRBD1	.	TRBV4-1	TGCGCCAGCAGACCTACAGGGGATTCACCCCTCCACTTT	CASRPTGDSPLHF
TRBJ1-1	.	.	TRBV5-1	TGCGCCAGCAGCTTGGCGCAGTCTGAAGCTTTCTTT	CASSLAQSEAFF
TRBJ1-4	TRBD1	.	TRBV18	TGTGCCAGCTCGCCCTCGGACAGGGGCTCAACTAATGAAAAACTGTTTTTT	CASSPSDRGSTNEKLFF
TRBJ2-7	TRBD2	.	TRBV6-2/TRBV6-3	TGTGCCAGCAGTTACGGGACTAGCGGGAGGGCCATGATCTACGAGCAGTACTTC	CASSYGTSGRAMIYEQYF
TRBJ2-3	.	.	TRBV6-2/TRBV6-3	TGTGCCAGCAGTTACGAACAGGGAAACACAGATACGCAGTATTTT	CASSYEQGNTDTQYF
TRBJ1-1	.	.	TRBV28	TGTGCCAGCAGTACCAGGGGCTGGTTTAGTGAAGCTTTCTTT	CASSTRGWFSEAFF
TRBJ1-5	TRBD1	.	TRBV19	TGTGCCAGTAGCCCAAGAAGGGGGCTAACTCAGCCCCAGCATTTT	CASSPRRGLTQPQHF
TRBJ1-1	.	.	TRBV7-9	TGTGCCAGCAGCTCATGGGGGGGCACTGAAGCTTTCTTT	CASSSWGGTEAFF
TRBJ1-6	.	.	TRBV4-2	TGTGCCAGCAGCCAGGTGGGAGGGCCACCCCTCCACTTT	CASSQVGGPPLHF
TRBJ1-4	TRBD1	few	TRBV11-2	TGTGCCAGCAGCTCACAGGGGTTGGCTAATGAAAAACTGTTTTTT	CASSSQGLANEKLFF
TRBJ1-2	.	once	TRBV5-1	TGCGCCAGCAGCTTGGATGAGGGAAGGAACTATGGCTACACCTTC	CASSLDEGRNYGYTF
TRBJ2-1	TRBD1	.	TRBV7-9	TGTGCCAGCAGCTTACCGCCGGGACAGGGTTTTGAGCAGTTCTTC	CASSLPPGQGFEQFF
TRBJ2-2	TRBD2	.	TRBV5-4	TGTGCCAGCAGCTTGACCAGACTAGCGGGAGAAACCGGGGAGCTGTTTTTT	CASSLTRLAGETGELFF
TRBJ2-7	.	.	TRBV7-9	TGTGCCAGCAGCCACCCCCCTCCTACCGCGCCCGAGCAGTACTTC	CASSHPPPTAPEQYF
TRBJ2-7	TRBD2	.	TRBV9	TGTGCCAGCAGCGTGGCTAGCGGGAGCTACGAGCAGTACTTC	CASSVASGSYEQYF
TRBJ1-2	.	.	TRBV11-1	TGTGCCAGCAGCTTATACTCCGGTCCCTATGGCTACACCTTC	CASSLYSGPYGYTF
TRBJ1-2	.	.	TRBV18	TGTGCCAGCTCACCTTCGGCGACAGGCTATGGCTACACCTTC	CASSPSATGYGYTF
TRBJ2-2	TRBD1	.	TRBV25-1	TGTGCCAGCAGTGATTCCCCGGGACAGGGCAACACCGGGGAGCTGTTTTTT	CASSDSPGQGNTGELFF